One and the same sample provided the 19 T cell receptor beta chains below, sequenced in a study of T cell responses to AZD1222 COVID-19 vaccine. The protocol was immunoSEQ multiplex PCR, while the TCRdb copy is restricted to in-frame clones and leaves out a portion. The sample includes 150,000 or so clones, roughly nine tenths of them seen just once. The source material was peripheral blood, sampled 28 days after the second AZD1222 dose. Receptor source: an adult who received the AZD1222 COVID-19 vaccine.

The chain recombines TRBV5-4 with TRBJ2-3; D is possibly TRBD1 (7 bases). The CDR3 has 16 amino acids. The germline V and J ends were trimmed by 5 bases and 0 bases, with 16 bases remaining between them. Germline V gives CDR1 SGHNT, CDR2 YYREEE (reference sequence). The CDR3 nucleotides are TGTGCCAGCAGGCGCCGACAGGGACTGAGCACAGATACGCAGTATTTT. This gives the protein CASRRRQGLSTDTQYF.

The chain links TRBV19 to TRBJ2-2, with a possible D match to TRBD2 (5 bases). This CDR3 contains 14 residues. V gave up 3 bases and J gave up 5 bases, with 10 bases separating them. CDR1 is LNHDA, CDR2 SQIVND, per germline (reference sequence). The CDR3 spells CASSIIGGTGELFF. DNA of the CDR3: TGTGCCAGTAGTATTATTGGAGGTACCGGGGAGCTGTTTTTT.

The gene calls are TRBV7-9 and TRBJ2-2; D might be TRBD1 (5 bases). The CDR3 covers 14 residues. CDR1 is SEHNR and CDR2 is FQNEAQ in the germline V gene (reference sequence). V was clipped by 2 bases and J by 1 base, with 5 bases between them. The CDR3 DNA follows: TGTGCCAGCAGCTTACAGGGGAACACCGGGGAGCTGTTTTTT. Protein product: CASSLQGNTGELFF.

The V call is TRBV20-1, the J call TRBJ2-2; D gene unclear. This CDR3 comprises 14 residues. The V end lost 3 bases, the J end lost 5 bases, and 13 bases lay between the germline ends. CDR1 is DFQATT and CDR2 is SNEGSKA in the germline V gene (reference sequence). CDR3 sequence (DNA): TGCAGTGCTAGTTTTCAATTGGGAACCGGGGAGCTGTTTTTT. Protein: CSASFQLGTGELFF.

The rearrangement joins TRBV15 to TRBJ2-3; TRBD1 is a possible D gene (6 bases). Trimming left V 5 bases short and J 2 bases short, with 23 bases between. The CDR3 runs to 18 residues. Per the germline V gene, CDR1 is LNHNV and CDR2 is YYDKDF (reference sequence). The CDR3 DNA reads TGTGCCACCAGCGGAGGAGAAGACGAAAGGGGGTCCACAGATACGCAGTATTTT. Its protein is CATSGGEDERGSTDTQYF. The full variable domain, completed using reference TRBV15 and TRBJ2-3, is DAMVIQNPRYQVTQFGKPVTLSCSQTLNHNVMYWYQQKSSQAPKLLFHYYDKDFNNEADTPDNFQSRRPNTSFCFLDIRSPGLGDTAMYLCATSGGEDERGSTDTQYFGPGTRLTVL.

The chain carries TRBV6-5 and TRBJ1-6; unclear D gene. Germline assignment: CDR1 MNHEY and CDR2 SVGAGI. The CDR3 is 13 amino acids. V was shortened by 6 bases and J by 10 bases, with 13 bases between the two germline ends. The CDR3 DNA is TGTGCCAGCAGCCCAAATCCCCAATCACCCCTCCACTTT. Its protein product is CASSPNPQSPLHF.

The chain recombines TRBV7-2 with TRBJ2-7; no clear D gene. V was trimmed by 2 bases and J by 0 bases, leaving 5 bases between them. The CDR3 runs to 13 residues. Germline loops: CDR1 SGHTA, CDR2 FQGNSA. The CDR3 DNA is TGTGCCAGCAGCTTAACACCCTCCTACGAGCAGTACTTC. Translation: CASSLTPSYEQYF.

CDR3 nucleotides: TGTGCCAGCAGCTATAAGGGCTCCACTGAAGCTTTCTTT. Translating gives CASSYKGSTEAFF. V usage is TRBV5-6 and J usage is TRBJ1-1; D is unresolved. V lost 3 bases to trimming and J lost 4 bases, with 10 bases between them. The germline CDR1 and CDR2 sequences are SGHDT and YYEEEE. The CDR3 spans 13 residues.

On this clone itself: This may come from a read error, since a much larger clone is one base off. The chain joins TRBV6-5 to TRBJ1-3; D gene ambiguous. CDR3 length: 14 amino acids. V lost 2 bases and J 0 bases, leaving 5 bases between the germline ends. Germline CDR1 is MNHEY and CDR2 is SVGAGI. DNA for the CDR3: TGTGCCAGCAGTTACGAGGGCTCTGGAAACACCATATATTTT. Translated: CASSYEGSGNTIYF.

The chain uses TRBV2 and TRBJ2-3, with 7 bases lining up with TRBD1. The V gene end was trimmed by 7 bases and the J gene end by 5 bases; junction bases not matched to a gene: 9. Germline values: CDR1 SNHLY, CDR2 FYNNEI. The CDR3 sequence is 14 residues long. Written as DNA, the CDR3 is TGTGCCAGCACTGAGGGACAGCACGGAGATACGCAGTATTTT. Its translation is CASTEGQHGDTQYF.

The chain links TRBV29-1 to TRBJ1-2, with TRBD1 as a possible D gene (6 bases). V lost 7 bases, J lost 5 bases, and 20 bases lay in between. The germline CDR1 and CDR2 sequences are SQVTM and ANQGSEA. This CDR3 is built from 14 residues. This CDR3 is CSGGGGQGGYGYTF. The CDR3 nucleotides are TGCAGCGGCGGAGGAGGGCAAGGGGGATATGGCTACACCTTC.

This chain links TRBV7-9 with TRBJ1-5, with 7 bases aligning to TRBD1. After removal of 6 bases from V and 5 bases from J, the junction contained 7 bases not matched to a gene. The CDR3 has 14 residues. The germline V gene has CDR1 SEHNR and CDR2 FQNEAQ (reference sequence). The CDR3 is CASSPQGSHQPQHF. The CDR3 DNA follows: TGTGCCAGCAGTCCACAGGGGAGTCATCAGCCCCAGCATTTT. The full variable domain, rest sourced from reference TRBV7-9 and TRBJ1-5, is DTGVSQNPRHKITKRGQNVTFRCDPISEHNRLYWYRQTLGQGPEFLTYFQNEAQLEKSRLLSDRFSAERPKGSFSTLEIQRTEQGDSAMYLCASSPQGSHQPQHFGDGTRLSIL.

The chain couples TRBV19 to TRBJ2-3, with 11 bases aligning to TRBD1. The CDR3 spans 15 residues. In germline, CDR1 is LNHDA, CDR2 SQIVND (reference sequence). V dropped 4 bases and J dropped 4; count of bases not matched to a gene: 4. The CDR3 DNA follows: TGTGCCAGTAGTACCGGACAGGGGGCGGCAGATACGCAGTATTTT. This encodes CASSTGQGAADTQYF.

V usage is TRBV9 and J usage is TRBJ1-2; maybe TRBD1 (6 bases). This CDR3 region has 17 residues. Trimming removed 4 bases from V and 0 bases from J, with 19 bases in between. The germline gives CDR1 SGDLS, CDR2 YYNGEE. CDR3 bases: TGTGCCAGCAGCACCCGTTTACAGGGTTCCACTAACTATGGCTACACCTTC. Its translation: CASSTRLQGSTNYGYTF.

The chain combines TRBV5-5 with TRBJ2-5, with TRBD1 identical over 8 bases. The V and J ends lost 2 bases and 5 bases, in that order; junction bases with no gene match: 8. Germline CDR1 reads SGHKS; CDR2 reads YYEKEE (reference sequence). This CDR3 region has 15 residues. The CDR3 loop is CASSLPGQGRETQYF. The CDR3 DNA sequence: TGTGCCAGCAGCTTACCCGGACAGGGACGGGAGACCCAGTACTTC.

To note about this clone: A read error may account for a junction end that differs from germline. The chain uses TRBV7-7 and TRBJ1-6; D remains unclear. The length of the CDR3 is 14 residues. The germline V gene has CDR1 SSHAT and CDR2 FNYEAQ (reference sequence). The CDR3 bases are TGTGCTAGCAGCTTAGAGGTGGATAATTCACCCCTCCACTTT. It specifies CASSLEVDNSPLHF.

The CDR3: CASSQPLVFYGYTF. DNA of the CDR3: TGTGCCAGCAGCCAACCTCTGGTCTTCTATGGCTACACCTTC. The chain employs TRBV4-2 and TRBJ1-2; the D is unclear. The germline V gene has CDR1 LGHNA and CDR2 YNFKEQ. V lost 2 bases and J lost 4, with 11 bases in between. The CDR3 extends over 14 amino acids.

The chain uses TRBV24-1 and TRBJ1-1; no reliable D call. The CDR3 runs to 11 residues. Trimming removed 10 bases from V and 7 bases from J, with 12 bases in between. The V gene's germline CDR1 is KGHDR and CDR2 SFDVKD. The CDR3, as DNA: TGTGCCACACGGGAAGCCGATGAAGCTTTCTTT. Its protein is CATREADEAFF.

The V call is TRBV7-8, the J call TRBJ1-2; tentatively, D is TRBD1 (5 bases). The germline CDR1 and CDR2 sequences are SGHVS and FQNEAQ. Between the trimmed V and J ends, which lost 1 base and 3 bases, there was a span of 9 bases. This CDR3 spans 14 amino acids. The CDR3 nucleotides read TGTGCCAGCAGCTTAGGACAGCTACACTATGGCTACACCTTC. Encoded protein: CASSLGQLHYGYTF.